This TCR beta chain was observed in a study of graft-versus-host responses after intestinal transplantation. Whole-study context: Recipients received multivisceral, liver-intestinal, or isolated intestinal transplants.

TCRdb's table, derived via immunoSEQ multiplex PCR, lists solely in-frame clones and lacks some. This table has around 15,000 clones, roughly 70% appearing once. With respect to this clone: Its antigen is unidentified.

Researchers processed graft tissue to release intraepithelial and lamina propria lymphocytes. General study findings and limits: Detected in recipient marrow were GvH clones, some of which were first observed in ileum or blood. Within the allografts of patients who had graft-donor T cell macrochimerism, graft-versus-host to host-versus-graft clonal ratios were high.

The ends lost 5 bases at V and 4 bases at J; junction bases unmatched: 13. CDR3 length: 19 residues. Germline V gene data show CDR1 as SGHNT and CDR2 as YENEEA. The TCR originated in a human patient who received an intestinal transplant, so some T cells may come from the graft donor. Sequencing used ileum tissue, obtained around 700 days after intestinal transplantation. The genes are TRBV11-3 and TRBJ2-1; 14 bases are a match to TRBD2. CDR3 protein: CASSLGGLAGDGRYNEQFF. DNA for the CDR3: TGTGCCAGCAGCCTAGGGGGACTAGCGGGAGATGGTCGGTACAATGAGCAGTTCTTC.